These 20 T cell receptor beta chains were all obtained from the same sample, sequenced in a study of T-cell reconstitution after alpha-beta-depleted transplantation in children. TCRbeta library construction was performed incorporating unique molecular identifiers. TCRdb reanalysed the PCR reads using MiXCR and keeps one entry per CDR3 protein. Of approximately 800,000 distinct CDR3 sequences in the sample, 16% were seen once. The specimen comprised PBMCs, mostly from graft donor cells, sampled 360 days after TCRalphabeta/CD19-depleted stem cell transplant. The source of these receptors is a male patient between 10 and 17 years old who had a stem cell transplant for acute lymphoblastic leukemia, so the T cells may come from the graft donor.

This chain links TRBV4-1 with TRBJ2-7, with 9 bases lining up with TRBD2. The length of the CDR3 is 17 residues. The V segment lost 0 bases and the J segment 4 bases; nucleotides outside the gene matches: 10. The germline gives CDR1 MGHRA, CDR2 YSYEKL. CDR3 amino acids: CASSQDRGIAGVYEQYF. CDR3 nucleotide sequence: TGCGCCAGCAGCCAAGATCGGGGAATAGCGGGAGTTTACGAGCAGTACTTC.

This chain joins TRBV5-6 and TRBJ1-6; D is perhaps TRBD1 (5 bases). Germline CDR1 SGHDT, CDR2 YYEEEE. V was clipped by 4 bases and J by 10 bases, with 12 bases between them. CDR3 length equals 13 residues. The DNA for the CDR3 is TGTGCCAGCAGCCCGGGGGGTGTCTCACCCCTCCACTTT. Translating gives CASSPGGVSPLHF.

This clonotype came up a few times. The chain carries TRBV4-1 and TRBJ2-5; the D is unclear. Germline CDR1 is MGHRA and CDR2 is YSYEKL. This CDR3 is 16 amino acids long. V lost 1 base, J lost 5 bases, and 17 bases lay in between. The CDR3 region is CASSQARGVGLETQYF. The CDR3 DNA is TGCGCCAGCAGCCAAGCTCGCGGTGTGGGTCTGGAGACCCAGTACTTC.

This clonotype was seen a few times. The gene calls are TRBV3-1 and TRBJ2-2; D remains ambiguous. Trimming took 1 base from V and 8 from J, leaving 8 bases between them. The V gene's germline CDR1 is LGHDT and CDR2 YNNKEL (reference sequence). This CDR3 contains 13 residues. The CDR3 protein is CASSQVHPGELFF. The CDR3 DNA sequence: TGTGCCAGCAGCCAAGTACACCCAGGGGAGCTGTTTTTT.

With regard to this clonotype: A much larger clonotype is one base distant, so this may be a read error. The J gene is TRBJ2-1, the V gene TRBV20-1; D call uncertain. V lost 3 bases and J lost 2, with 8 bases in between. Per the germline V gene, CDR1 is DFQATT and CDR2 is SNEGSKA (reference sequence). The CDR3 contains 13 residues. The CDR3 DNA sequence: TGCAGTGCTAGGGCCTTTGCCTACAATGAGCAGTTCTTC. Its protein is CSARAFAYNEQFF.

The rearrangement links TRBV5-6 to TRBJ1-3, with no clear D. Trimming took off 1 base at V and 0 bases at J, with 11 bases between the two ends. This CDR3 contains 16 residues. The germline gives CDR1 SGHDT, CDR2 YYEEEE. CDR3 amino acids: CASSLIEGGSGNTIYF. The CDR3 bases are TGTGCCAGCAGCTTGATTGAGGGAGGCTCTGGAAACACCATATATTTT.

This chain links TRBV5-1 with TRBJ2-2; D possibly corresponds to TRBD2 (6 bases). The V gene's germline CDR1 is SGHRS and CDR2 YFSETQ. The length of the CDR3 is 17 residues. Deletions cut 1 base from V and 7 bases from J, with 20 bases between. Written as DNA, the CDR3 is TGCGCCAGCAGCTTGCTGGGACTTCTCGATGTGGTCGGGGAGCTGTTTTTT. Its protein is CASSLLGLLDVVGELFF.

This clonotype showed up just a few times. This chain joins TRBV9 and TRBJ2-7; 9 bases agree with TRBD2. The germline CDR1 and CDR2 sequences are SGDLS and YYNGEE. This CDR3 has 14 residues. With 7 bases clipped from V and 3 bases from J, the junction kept 8 bases outside the gene matches. CDR3 amino acids: CASAGGGPDYEQYF. CDR3 nucleotides: TGTGCCAGCGCGGGGGGGGGCCCCGACTACGAGCAGTACTTC.

The chain links TRBV5-1 to TRBJ2-1, with 7 bases matching TRBD2. Unmatched junction bases numbered 3, after V lost 0 bases and J lost 0 bases. CDR3 length: 16 residues. Germline V lookup: CDR1 SGHRS, CDR2 YFSETQ. The CDR3, as DNA: TGCGCCAGCAGCTTGGGGCGGGAGCGCTCCTACAATGAGCAGTTCTTC. This translates into CASSLGRERSYNEQFF. Full variable domain (rest looked up from reference TRBV5-1 and TRBJ2-1): KAGVTQTPRYLIKTRGQQVTLSCSPISGHRSVSWYQQTPGQGLQFLFEYFSETQRNKGNFPGRFSGRQFSNSRSEMNVSTLELGDSALYLCASSLGRERSYNEQFFGPGTRLTVL.

A few counts support this clonotype. The V and J genes are TRBV5-1 and TRBJ2-5; D call uncertain. Trimming took off 5 bases at V and 1 base at J, with 9 bases between the two ends. CDR1 is SGHRS and CDR2 is YFSETQ in the germline V gene. CDR3 length: 13 residues. The CDR3, as DNA: TGCGCCAGCAGTAAGGTTCCCCAAGAGACCCAGTACTTC. This sequence encodes CASSKVPQETQYF.

This clonotype came up a few times. V and J are TRBV29-1 and TRBJ2-1, with TRBD2 matching over 13 bases. V dropped 6 bases and J dropped 8; count of bases not matched to a gene: 1. CDR1 is SQVTM and CDR2 is ANQGSEA in the germline V gene. The CDR3 has 12 residues. CDR3 sequence: CSVGLAGDEQFF. CDR3 nucleotides: TGCAGCGTAGGACTAGCGGGAGATGAGCAGTTCTTC.

There are many counts of this clonotype. This chain links TRBV18 with TRBJ2-7, with D perhaps matching TRBD2 (6 bases). From germline, CDR1 is KGHSH and CDR2 LQKENI. The V end was cut by 8 bases, the J end by 2 bases, with 13 bases between. The length of the CDR3 is 13 residues. The CDR3 region has the DNA TGTGCCAGCACTTGGACGGGAGCCTACGAGCAGTACTTC. Translation: CASTWTGAYEQYF. Full variable domain (rest looked up from reference TRBV18 and TRBJ2-7): NAGVMQNPRHLVRRRGQEARLRCSPMKGHSHVYWYRQLPEEGLKFMVYLQKENIIDESGMPKERFSAEFPKEGPSILRIQQVVRGDSAAYFCASTWTGAYEQYFGPGTRLTVT.

Only a few counts were recorded for this clonotype. V usage is TRBV20-1 and J usage is TRBJ2-7; TRBD2 matches 8 bases. Germline V gives CDR1 DFQATT, CDR2 SNEGSKA (reference sequence). This CDR3 has 12 amino acids. The CDR3 nucleotides are TGCACCACGGGAGGGCGGACCTACGAGCAGTACTTC. It is translated as CTTGGRTYEQYF.

The rearrangement joins TRBV29-1 to TRBJ2-3; the D is unclear. The germline V gene has CDR1 SQVTM and CDR2 ANQGSEA. This CDR3 has 14 amino acids. V was shortened by 4 bases and J by 6 bases, with 17 bases between the two germline ends. Here the CDR3 DNA reads TGCAGCGTTGGGGTCTCTCCCCCTTTGGATACGCAGTATTTT. This gives the protein CSVGVSPPLDTQYF.

The chain has TRBV20-1 and TRBJ2-1, with 12 positions matching TRBD2. This CDR3 comprises 15 residues. Germline-derived CDR1 and CDR2 are DFQATT and SNEGSKA (reference sequence). The V segment lost 0 bases and the J segment 7 bases; nucleotides outside the gene matches: 4. The CDR3 sequence is CSARDLAGGGNEQFF. The CDR3 DNA is TGCAGTGCTAGAGACCTAGCGGGAGGGGGGAATGAGCAGTTCTTC.

The V and J genes are TRBV2 and TRBJ1-2; 7 bases map to TRBD1. The V segment lost 7 bases and the J segment 3 bases; nucleotides outside the gene matches: 8. Germline CDR1 and CDR2: SNHLY and FYNNEI. CDR3 size: 14 residues. The CDR3 is CASTSTGPYYGYTF. In DNA, the CDR3 is TGTGCCAGCACCTCGACAGGGCCGTACTATGGCTACACCTTC. Full variable domain (rest looked up from reference TRBV2 and TRBJ1-2): EPEVTQTPSHQVTQMGQEVILRCVPISNHLYFYWYRQILGQKVEFLVSFYNNEISEKSEIFDDQFSVERPDGSNFTLKIRSTKLEDSAMYFCASTSTGPYYGYTFGSGTRLTVV.

The V gene is TRBV5-1, the J gene TRBJ2-5; maybe TRBD1 (5 bases). Between the trimmed V and J ends, which lost 5 bases and 1 base, there was a span of 9 bases. CDR1 and CDR2 from the germline V gene are SGHRS and YFSETQ. CDR3 length: 13 residues. The CDR3, as DNA: TGCGCCAGCAGACTGACAGTCCAAGAGACCCAGTACTTC. It is translated as CASRLTVQETQYF.

V and J are TRBV7-8 and TRBJ2-1; D unresolved. Germline CDR1 and CDR2: SGHVS and FQNEAQ. The CDR3 extends over 16 amino acids. V was shortened by 8 bases and J by 0 bases, with 17 bases between the two germline ends. This CDR3 is CASVWRGPSSYNEQFF. CDR3 DNA sequence: TGTGCCAGCGTTTGGCGCGGACCCTCCTCCTACAATGAGCAGTTCTTC.

A few counts support this clonotype. J is TRBJ2-1 and V is TRBV4-2; 7 bases match TRBD2. Germline CDR1 LGHNA, CDR2 YNFKEQ. Trimming at V came to 3 bases and at J to 0 bases, leaving 8 bases not matched to a gene. The CDR3 totals 17 residues. Written as DNA, the CDR3 is TGTGCCAGCAGCCAGGGTAGCGGGCAAAGCTCCTACAATGAGCAGTTCTTC. Protein product: CASSQGSGQSSYNEQFF.

This clonotype was detected only a few times. The genes are TRBV5-1 and TRBJ2-1; D remains ambiguous. This CDR3 has 16 amino acids. Deletions cut 4 bases from V and 4 bases from J, with 18 bases between. The germline V gene has CDR1 SGHRS and CDR2 YFSETQ. CDR3 region: CASSPRPSARYNEQFF. The CDR3 DNA reads as TGCGCCAGCAGCCCGCGCCCCTCGGCGCGGTACAATGAGCAGTTCTTC.